This entry is about one T cell receptor (beta chain). The antigen this receptor binds is unknown. Base-call qualities are not available, and no considerably larger clone is one nucleotide away. The data originate from a study of blood T cell repertoires in COVID-19 (TCRdb year 2020). Some background on the complete study: The collaborator samples originated in the United States, Italy and Spain and spanned the acute and convalescent phases of COVID-19. The dataset comprised deeply sampled blood TCRbeta repertoires from subjects exposed to, actively infected with, or recovered from COVID-19. A de-identified subject ID, COVID-19 status, age in years and sex were almost always included in the sample metadata. Samples came from the ongoing ImmuneRACE study (first 160 participants) plus 1,254 subjects from 6 global collaborators. The material from the prospective study consisted of cDNA or gDNA derived from T cells, B-cell-depleted T cells, or PBMCs. The repertoires were made available in a free public database intended to serve as a resource for research on the immune response to SARS-CoV-2. HLA class I and class II types, where available, came from metadata supplied by the sample provider rather than from assay-based typing.

Broader findings and caveats from the paper: How much clinical and demographic metadata was included differed by source and by participant, and the metadata was provided uncurated.

One collaborating source in Seattle enrolled patients during active infection and followed them longitudinally through the course of disease. Whole blood was collected in K2EDTA tubes by collaborating institutions according to the institutions' own protocols. For TCRbeta analysis, collaborator samples were shipped as frozen whole blood, as isolated PBMCs, or as DNA extracted from either sample type. The CDR3 contains 14 residues, cysteine and phenylalanine counted. Here the CDR3 DNA is all that survives: 42 bases in frame from base 1. From the germline V gene (reference sequence), CDR1 is LGHDT and CDR2 is YNNKEL. Trimming at the junction amounts to 6 bases on V and 2 bases on J, and the germline ends lie 12 bases apart. The immunoSEQ Assay, a bias-controlled multiplex PCR, was used to amplify TCRbeta CDR3 regions from genomic DNA. In the original analysis: The number of nucleated cells in each sample was estimated from the amplification of reference gene primers within the assay. To quantify the absolute abundance of each unique TCRbeta CDR3 rearrangement, sequence reads were collapsed and filtered. For each sample, productive Simpson clonality was calculated as the square root of Simpson's diversity index over productive rearrangements. This is the immuneACCESS table as TCRdb keeps it, with only in-frame sequences that have V and J called. A part of the clones is gone; compared with another copy, unresolved V genes explain less than half, and the rest is unexplained. V and J calls and clone size are those listed in that table; D and trimming were worked out from the DNA. The sample has approximately 190,000 clones on record, 82% of them singletons. The ten most abundant clones make up 7.8% of the sample.

Sequencing used peripheral blood. The V gene is TRBV3-1 (or the pseudogene TRBV3-2) and the J gene is TRBJ2-3; the D region possibly corresponds to TRBD1 (6 bases align). The TCR sequence derives from a woman between 55 and 75 years old with COVID-19, enrolled during active disease. The DNA is TGTGCCAGCAGTCTGGGACATAACACAGATACGCAGTATTTT. This codes for CASSLGHNTDTQYF.